This T cell receptor (beta chain) was captured in a study of control samples from healthy donors and cancer patients. Method: immunoSEQ multiplex PCR; TCRdb's copy keeps in-frame clones and lacks some. The sample carries some 82,000 clones, approximately 89% recorded once. Looked up from germline, CDR1 is MNHEY and CDR2 is SMNVEV (reference sequence). The V end was cut by 2 bases, the J end by 1 base, with 9 bases between. CDR3 size: 16 residues. The TCR comes from a man between 50 and 59 years old in good health. J is TRBJ1-6 and V is TRBV27; maybe TRBD1 (6 bases). What was sequenced was blood. CDR3: CASSLGGGSYNSPLHF. The CDR3, as DNA: TGTGCCAGCAGTTTAGGAGGGGGTTCCTATAATTCACCCCTCCACTTT.